Here is one T cell receptor beta chain with its context. These data belong to a study of human T cells and chemical hapten exposure. Germline V CDR1 and CDR2: DFQATT, SNEGSKA (reference sequence). The CDR3 covers 15 residues. V dropped 3 bases and J dropped 0 bases, with 14 bases sitting between them. Time point of the sample: patch test 2, 6 weeks after DPC sensitization. Treatment defined: therapeutic diphenylcyclopropenone sensitization with weekly scalp DPC. TCRdb independently ran MiXCR on the RACE reads; one entry per CDR3 protein. Of more than 90,000 distinct CDR3 sequences listed, over 9.5% are singletons.

The chain joins TRBV20-1 to TRBJ1-1; no definite D call. The sequenced sample was whole blood, obtained in connection with sensitization to the hapten diphenylcyclopropenone (DPC). This sequence was found in a woman aged 40 to 55 with alopecia areata. Some clones in this sample may be carry-over from other donors' samples. The CDR3 sequence: CSARSPGPLNTEAFF. The CDR3, as DNA: TGCAGTGCTAGGTCCCCTGGTCCTCTGAACACTGAAGCTTTCTTT.